Sequencing of this T cell receptor beta chain was carried out in a study of blood T cell repertoires in COVID-19 (dated by TCRdb to about 2020). Context from the whole study: Samples covering the acute and convalescent phases of COVID-19 were provided by collaborators in the United States, Italy and Spain. Deeply sampled blood TCRbeta repertoires from subjects exposed to, actively infected with, or recovered from COVID-19 were included in the dataset. The prospective study material was composed of cDNA or gDNA derived from T cells, B-cell-depleted T cells, or PBMCs. The repertoires were made available in a free public database intended to serve as a resource for research on the immune response to SARS-CoV-2. The samples were drawn from the first 160 participants of the ongoing ImmuneRACE study and from 1,254 subjects provided by 6 global collaborators. Where available, HLA class I and class II types were obtained from metadata supplied by the sample provider rather than from assay-based typing. A de-identified subject ID, COVID-19 status, age in years and sex were almost always included in the sample metadata.

As for this clone: It lacks a known antigen. No per-base quality is available; no much larger clone lies one base away.

The study at large found these results: How much clinical and demographic metadata was included differed by source and by participant, and the metadata was provided uncurated.

The CDR3 goes from the cysteine to the phenylalanine over 14 residues. Just CDR3 DNA is preserved here, 42 bases in frame from base 1. V loses 4 bases, J loses 3 bases, and the germline ends lie 14 bases apart. Via the germline V gene (reference sequence), CDR1 is SGHNT and CDR2 YYREEE. The collaborating institutions used their own protocols to collect whole blood in K2EDTA tubes. Collaborator samples were shipped for TCRbeta analysis as frozen whole blood, isolated PBMCs, or DNA extracted from either sample type. TCRbeta CDR3 regions were amplified from genomic DNA using the immunoSEQ Assay, a bias-controlled multiplex PCR. The paper's data handling went like this. Nucleated cell counts per sample were estimated from amplification of reference gene primers within the assay. To quantify the absolute abundance of each unique TCRbeta CDR3 rearrangement, sequence reads were collapsed and filtered. Productive Simpson clonality was computed per sample as the square root of Simpson's diversity index over productive rearrangements. This is the immuneACCESS table as TCRdb keeps it, with only in-frame sequences that have V and J called. A part of the clones is gone; compared with another copy, unresolved V genes explain less than half, and the rest is unexplained. The V and J calls and the clone size are those of that table, but D and trimming were determined from the DNA. A total of 50,000 to 65,000 clones appear in this sample, around 90% of them only once. Clones ranked in the top ten supply roughly 3.5% of the sample.

The sample was peripheral blood. The clonotype originates from a man between 50 and 59 years old with active COVID-19. The chain joins TRBV5-4 to TRBJ2-7; TRBD1 is a weak D gene call, 6 bases matching. Here is the DNA: TGTGCCAGCAGCCTGGACAGACCGAGCTACGAGCAGTACTTC. Its protein is CASSLDRPSYEQYF.